This T cell receptor (beta chain) comes out of a study of T-cell reconstitution after alpha-beta-depleted transplantation in children. This clonotype was detected many times. As it was prepared, the TCRbeta library received unique molecular identifiers. TCRdb itself ran the PCR reads through MiXCR, one entry per CDR3 protein. The repertoire holds hundreds of thousands of distinct CDR3 sequences, with around a sixth as singletons. Trimming took 0 bases from V and 1 from J, leaving 13 bases between them. Per germline, CDR1 SGHTA and CDR2 FQGNSA. The CDR3 extends over 17 amino acids. The origin of this receptor is a human donor who donated a stem cell graft to a child with acute myeloid leukemia. This chain joins TRBV7-2 and TRBJ2-4, with a possible D match to TRBD1 (6 bases). Sequencing used PBMCs from the stem cell graft donor, obtained from the stem cell graft. The CDR3 bases are TGTGCCAGCAGCTTAGCGGCCGTTCAGGGGGCCAAAAACATTCAGTACTTC. This encodes CASSLAAVQGAKNIQYF.